A single sample gave rise to the 27 T cell receptor beta chains below, sequenced in a study of OX40 agonist ivuxolimab in advanced cancers. TCRdb's table, derived via immunoSEQ multiplex PCR, lists solely in-frame clones and lacks some. This repertoire shows 25,000 to 40,000 clones, 82% found once; its top ten account for roughly 22%. The input for sequencing was CD4+ or CD8+ T cells sorted from blood, taken in a trial of the OX40 agonist ivuxolimab. All receptors derive from an adult with an advanced solid tumor such as melanoma, head and neck, liver or kidney cancer.

The chain combines TRBV5-1 with TRBJ2-6; 8 bases are a match to TRBD1. J was trimmed by 3 bases and V by 3 bases; bases with no gene match: 11. The germline V gene encodes CDR1 SGHRS and CDR2 YFSETQ. This CDR3 has 18 residues. This CDR3 is CASSWRTGSVGGANVLTF. Written as DNA, the CDR3 is TGCGCCAGCAGCTGGCGGACAGGGAGTGTAGGTGGGGCCAACGTCCTGACTTTC. Full variable domain (missing parts from reference TRBV5-1 and TRBJ2-6): KAGVTQTPRYLIKTRGQQVTLSCSPISGHRSVSWYQQTPGQGLQFLFEYFSETQRNKGNFPGRFSGRQFSNSRSEMNVSTLELGDSALYLCASSWRTGSVGGANVLTFGAGSRLTVL.

The chain employs TRBV27 and TRBJ2-3; no clear D gene. CDR3 length: 13 amino acids. V lost 0 bases and J lost 0, with 1 base in between. Germline CDR1 is MNHEY and CDR2 is SMNVEV (reference sequence). DNA of the CDR3: TGTGCCAGCAGTTTATCTAGCACAGATACGCAGTATTTT. Translation: CASSLSSTDTQYF.

This chain joins TRBV19 and TRBJ2-1, with 8 nucleotides matching TRBD1. CDR3 length: 15 residues. V was pared by 7 bases and J by 10 bases, with 15 bases of the junction left unmatched. Germline V lookup: CDR1 LNHDA, CDR2 SQIVND (reference sequence). CDR3 residues: CASTSLGRGREEQFF. The CDR3, as DNA: TGTGCCAGTACCTCATTGGGCAGGGGGCGCGAGGAGCAGTTCTTC.

The table lists this clone with a count of one. V is TRBV27 and J is TRBJ1-1, with a weak D call TRBD1 (6 bases). This CDR3 is built from 16 residues. Germline CDR1 is MNHEY and CDR2 is SMNVEV (reference sequence). V was trimmed by 2 bases and J by 0 bases, leaving 13 bases between them. CDR3 amino acids: CASSLKGDPLNTEAFF. CDR3 bases: TGTGCCAGCAGTTTAAAGGGGGATCCTCTGAACACTGAAGCTTTCTTT.

V gene TRBV15 combines with J gene TRBJ2-5, with a tentative D call TRBD1 (6 bases). The CDR3 runs to 17 residues. Germline lookup yields CDR1 LNHNV and CDR2 YYDKDF (reference sequence). Trimming removed 0 bases from V and 5 bases from J, with 19 bases in between. The DNA of the CDR3 is TGTGCCACCAGCAGAGATTTGAATCCAGGGGCGTGGGAGACCCAGTACTTC. Translated, it gives CATSRDLNPGAWETQYF.

This chain joins TRBV19 and TRBJ1-2; perhaps TRBD1 as D (6 bases). CDR1 is LNHDA and CDR2 is SQIVND in the germline V gene (reference sequence). The CDR3 is made up of 14 amino acids. V dropped 8 bases and J dropped 2 bases, with 15 bases sitting between them. The CDR3 coding sequence is TGTGCCAGTTACCCCAATCAGGGGAACTATGGCTACACCTTC. The encoded protein is CASYPNQGNYGYTF.

The J gene is TRBJ1-5, the V gene TRBV6-5, with TRBD1 as a possible D gene (5 bases). V was cut by 6 bases and J by 7 bases, with 16 bases left in between. Per germline, CDR1 MNHEY and CDR2 SVGAGI. This CDR3 region has 14 residues. The CDR3 is CASRDGGDGQPQHF. The CDR3 nucleotides read TGTGCCAGCAGGGACGGGGGGGACGGACAGCCCCAGCATTTT.

The chain recombines TRBV7-2 with TRBJ1-1; 7 nucleotides agree with TRBD1. The CDR3 spans 16 residues. Germline CDR1 is SGHTA and CDR2 is FQGNSA. V was pared by 2 bases and J by 3 bases, with 9 bases of the junction left unmatched. CDR3 sequence: CASSLLGGPRDTEAFF. DNA of the CDR3: TGTGCCAGCAGCTTATTAGGGGGCCCACGGGACACTGAAGCTTTCTTT.

This chain joins TRBV7-3 and TRBJ2-7; weak D call: TRBD1 (5 bases). V was clipped by 2 bases and J by 2 bases, with 16 bases between them. The CDR3 spans 16 residues. Germline CDR1 and CDR2: SGHTA and FQGTGA. DNA for the CDR3: TGTGCCAGCAGCTTAGGGGCAGGGCCCTCCCCCTACGAGCAGTACTTC. Protein product: CASSLGAGPSPYEQYF.

The J gene is TRBJ2-4, the V gene TRBV7-2, with D tentatively TRBD1 or TRBD2 (5 bases each). The V end was cut by 7 bases, the J end by 4 bases, with 14 bases between. The CDR3 contains 14 residues. From germline, CDR1 is SGHTA and CDR2 FQGNSA. The CDR3 is CASNTGRAKNIQYF. The CDR3 DNA is TGTGCCAGCAACACGGGACGGGCAAAAAACATTCAGTACTTC.

This rearrangement joins TRBV6-5 to TRBJ2-7; 10 nucleotides align to TRBD1. This CDR3 is 13 amino acids long. From germline, CDR1 is MNHEY and CDR2 SVGAGI. With V trimmed by 5 bases and J by 6 bases, 4 bases remained unmatched. For the CDR3, the DNA is TGTGCCAGCAGTGGGGACAGGGGTAGCGAGCAGTACTTC. Protein product: CASSGDRGSEQYF.

The chain has TRBV5-1 and TRBJ1-5; no firm D call. Germline CDR1 and CDR2: SGHRS and YFSETQ. Trimming shortened V by 3 bases and J by 6 bases, and 10 bases separated the two germline ends. The CDR3 covers 13 residues. CDR3 sequence reads: CASSWAWGQPQHF. Written as DNA, the CDR3 is TGCGCCAGCAGCTGGGCGTGGGGTCAGCCCCAGCATTTT.

The rearrangement uses TRBV28 and TRBJ2-5; no firm D call. V gave up 1 base and J gave up 1 base, with 13 bases separating them. The CDR3 is made up of 16 amino acids. Germline assignment: CDR1 MDHEN and CDR2 SYDVKM. Here the CDR3 reads CASSLLAGLGQETQYF. In nucleotides, the CDR3 is TGTGCCAGCAGTTTATTGGCTGGGCTCGGCCAAGAGACCCAGTACTTC. Drawing the rest from reference TRBV28 and TRBJ2-5, the complete variable domain is DVKVTQSSRYLVKRTGEKVFLECVQDMDHENMFWYRQDPGLGLRLIYFSYDVKMKEKGDIPEGYSVSREKKERFSLILESASTNQTSMYLCASSLLAGLGQETQYFGPGTRLLVL.

The genes are TRBV2 and TRBJ1-2, with a weak D call TRBD1 (6 bases). In germline, CDR1 is SNHLY, CDR2 FYNNEI. The CDR3 runs 15 residues. Trimming removed 6 bases from V and 8 bases from J, with 22 bases in between. The CDR3 DNA sequence: TGTGCCAGCAGGGCCACCGGGGGGGGCGCGGAGGGCTACACCTTC. It is translated as CASRATGGGAEGYTF.

The chain joins TRBV29-1 to TRBJ2-2; tentatively, D is TRBD1 (6 bases). The V gene's germline CDR1 is SQVTM and CDR2 ANQGSEA. The germline V and J ends were trimmed by 7 bases and 7 bases, with 13 bases remaining between them. This CDR3 is 12 amino acids long. The CDR3 loop is CSARGYNGELFF. As DNA, the CDR3 is TGCAGCGCCAGGGGATATAACGGGGAGCTGTTTTTT.

The chain uses TRBV19 and TRBJ1-2; 9 positions agree with TRBD1. Germline V gene sequence: CDR1 LNHDA, CDR2 SQIVND (reference sequence). The J segment lost 8 bases and the V segment lost 5 bases, leaving 9 bases of the junction unmatched. CDR3 length: 14 residues. CDR3 amino acids: CASSSRDRDGGYTF. DNA of the CDR3: TGTGCCAGTAGTTCCCGGGACAGGGATGGAGGCTACACCTTC.

V gene TRBV28 combines with J gene TRBJ2-3, with TRBD2 matching over 7 bases. The CDR3 runs 15 residues. The germline CDR1 and CDR2 sequences are MDHEN and SYDVKM. V was clipped by 5 bases and J by 2 bases; unmatched bases: 7. In DNA, the CDR3 is TGTGCCAGCAGTCCGCGGGGGACGGACACAGATACGCAGTATTTT. This encodes CASSPRGTDTDTQYF.

The chain employs TRBV2 and TRBJ1-2, with 9 bases lining up with TRBD1. After removal of 4 bases from V and 8 bases from J, the junction contained 11 bases not matched to a gene. Germline values: CDR1 SNHLY, CDR2 FYNNEI. The CDR3 covers 15 residues. The DNA for the CDR3 is TGTGCCAGCAGTGCCTCCAAACAGGGGGCTGGGGGCTACACCTTC. Protein: CASSASKQGAGGYTF.

This clone was detected once. This chain connects TRBV18 to TRBJ2-7, with D perhaps TRBD1 (6 bases). CDR1 is KGHSH and CDR2 is LQKENI in the germline V gene. Trimming removed 6 bases from V and 1 base from J, with 16 bases in between. The CDR3 is 15 amino acids. CDR3: CASSPDRSRSYEQYF. DNA of the CDR3: TGTGCCAGCTCTCCTGACAGGTCCAGATCCTACGAGCAGTACTTC.

This chain joins TRBV19 and TRBJ1-5; 9 nucleotides line up with TRBD1. Unmatched junction bases numbered 4, after V lost 4 bases and J lost 0 bases. There are 16 residues in the CDR3. Germline values: CDR1 LNHDA, CDR2 SQIVND (reference sequence). CDR3 sequence: CASSTWTGASNQPQHF. CDR3 in DNA: TGTGCCAGTAGTACTTGGACAGGGGCTAGCAATCAGCCCCAGCATTTT.

The chain employs TRBV7-6 and TRBJ1-1, with D tentatively TRBD1 (5 bases). The ends were cut back, 5 bases at V and 1 base at J, with 8 bases in the middle. Germline CDR1 reads SGHVS; CDR2 reads FNYEAQ. The CDR3 sequence is 13 residues long. The CDR3 nucleotides read TGTGCCAGCAGCAGGGACTGGAACACTGAAGCTTTCTTT. Translated: CASSRDWNTEAFF.

The chain has TRBV19 and TRBJ2-3; 15 bases line up with TRBD2. The V segment lost 3 bases and the J segment 3 bases; nucleotides outside the gene matches: 7. CDR3 length equals 18 residues. CDR1 is LNHDA and CDR2 is SQIVND in the germline V gene (reference sequence). CDR3 amino acids: CASSINLGLAGGTDTQYF. The CDR3 coding sequence is TGTGCCAGTAGTATCAATCTGGGACTAGCGGGAGGTACAGATACGCAGTATTTT.

V usage is TRBV2 and J usage is TRBJ2-7; TRBD1 matches 8 bases. Germline V gene sequence: CDR1 SNHLY, CDR2 FYNNEI. The CDR3 sequence is 15 residues long. The junction had 11 bases not matched to a gene; V was cut back by 5 bases and J by 5 bases. CDR3 sequence reads: CASSFRDRHFNEQYF. CDR3 DNA sequence: TGTGCCAGCAGTTTTCGGGACAGGCACTTCAACGAGCAGTACTTC.

The CDR3, as DNA: TGTGCCAGCAGCTTCAGGGGTAGCAATCAGCCCCAGCATTTT. Its protein product is CASSFRGSNQPQHF. The chain joins TRBV7-8 to TRBJ1-5; D is perhaps TRBD1 (6 bases). V lost 3 bases to trimming and J lost 0 bases, with 6 bases between them. Germline V gene data show CDR1 as SGHVS and CDR2 as FQNEAQ. This CDR3 is built from 14 residues.

This clone has only a few counts. The rearrangement uses TRBV6-6 and TRBJ1-1; a possible D gene is TRBD1 (6 bases). V lost 4 bases, J lost 8 bases, and 8 bases lay in between. Germline V lookup: CDR1 MNHNY, CDR2 SVGAGI (reference sequence). This CDR3 comprises 11 residues. CDR3: CASSSGTEAFF. The CDR3 DNA sequence: TGTGCCAGCAGTTCCGGGACAGAAGCTTTCTTT.

The chain employs TRBV9 and TRBJ1-4, with D possibly matching TRBD1 (5 bases). The V end lost 2 bases, the J end lost 5 bases, and 13 bases lay between the germline ends. Germline V gives CDR1 SGDLS, CDR2 YYNGEE. The CDR3 has 15 residues. The chain's CDR3 is CASSVQGNLNEKLFF. CDR3 in DNA: TGTGCCAGCAGCGTTCAGGGCAACTTAAATGAAAAACTGTTTTTT.

The chain carries TRBV6-5 and TRBJ2-7, with 10 bases lining up with TRBD2. The CDR3 totals 15 residues. CDR1 is MNHEY, CDR2 SVGAGI, per germline. V was pared by 7 bases and J by 4 bases, with 10 bases of the junction left unmatched. CDR3 protein: CASTPGGLATYEQYF. The CDR3 nucleotides read TGTGCCAGCACACCCGGGGGACTAGCGACATACGAGCAGTACTTC.